Below are 20 T cell receptor beta chains sequenced from a single sample in a study of CD8+ T cells in alopecia areata. Treatment defined: oral pan-JAK inhibitor, 5-10 mg twice daily. In each case, RNA was isolated and then reverse transcribed into cDNA as the sequencing template. Libraries were prepared by immunoSEQ multiplex PCR; TCRdb keeps only in-frame clonotypes and omits some of them. There are a few hundred thousand clones in the sample; about 50% occur only once, and about 1.6% lies in the top ten. This material consisted of CD4+ T cells sorted from blood, taken at week 4, from a patient treated with tofacitinib. All receptors derive from a human donor with alopecia areata.

V is TRBV27 and J is TRBJ1-5; D not resolved. V was shortened by 1 base and J by 7 bases, with 8 bases between the two germline ends. Germline CDR1 and CDR2: MNHEY and SMNVEV (reference sequence). The CDR3 loop spans 13 amino acids. The CDR3 loop reads CASSLFGLQPQHF. The CDR3 nucleotides are TGTGCCAGCAGTTTATTTGGACTCCAGCCCCAGCATTTT.

The V gene is TRBV5-6, the J gene TRBJ1-2; TRBD1 aligns across 9 bases. Germline CDR1 and CDR2: SGHDT and YYEEEE. CDR3 length: 14 residues. The V gene end was trimmed by 2 bases and the J gene end by 8 bases; junction bases not matched to a gene: 7. This chain's CDR3 is CASSLQQGAGGYTF. Written as DNA, the CDR3 is TGTGCCAGCAGCTTACAACAGGGGGCAGGCGGCTACACCTTC.

In regard to this clone: A much more abundant neighbour one base away suggests this may be a read error. V is TRBV4-3 and J is TRBJ2-5, with 8 bases matching TRBD1. CDR3 length: 13 amino acids. The V gene's germline CDR1 is LGHNA and CDR2 YSLEER. Losses at the gene ends were 4 bases for V and 2 bases for J; bases not matched to a gene: 0. The CDR3 sequence: CASSRDRQETQYF. CDR3 nucleotides: TGCGCCAGCAGCCGGGACAGGCAAGAGACCCAGTACTTC.

This chain links TRBV25-1 with TRBJ1-6, with no clear D. Germline CDR1 reads MGHDK; CDR2 reads SYGVNS. V was trimmed by 1 base and J by 5 bases, leaving 6 bases between them. The CDR3 contains 14 residues. CDR3 sequence (DNA): TGTGCCAGCAGTGAATCTGCCCATAATTCACCCCTCCACTTT. Translating it yields CASSESAHNSPLHF.

The J gene is TRBJ2-6, the V gene TRBV6-5, with D uncertain. The germline CDR1 and CDR2 sequences are MNHEY and SVGAGI. V lost 6 bases, J lost 0 bases, and 3 bases lay in between. The CDR3 length is 13 residues. As DNA, the CDR3 is TGTGCCAGCAGATTCTCTGGGGCCAACGTCCTGACTTTC. This gives the protein CASRFSGANVLTF.

The gene calls are TRBV29-1 and TRBJ2-1; 9 positions agree with TRBD2. The CDR3 has 15 residues. The J segment lost 4 bases and the V segment lost 3 bases, leaving 7 bases of the junction unmatched. Per germline, CDR1 SQVTM and CDR2 ANQGSEA. In nucleotides, the CDR3 is TGCAGCGTTGAGTGGCGGGGGGGCTCGTACAATGAGCAGTTCTTC. Translating gives CSVEWRGGSYNEQFF.

The gene calls are TRBV27 and TRBJ2-7; D is unclear. V lost 2 bases to trimming and J lost 2 bases, with 4 bases between them. Per germline, CDR1 MNHEY and CDR2 SMNVEV (reference sequence). This CDR3 is 12 amino acids long. CDR3 loop: CASSLRTYEQYF. The DNA for the CDR3 is TGTGCCAGCAGTTTAAGGACCTACGAGCAGTACTTC.

This chain connects TRBV20-1 to TRBJ1-2; no firm D call. Looked up from germline, CDR1 is DFQATT and CDR2 is SNEGSKA (reference sequence). The CDR3 is made up of 11 amino acids. CDR3 amino acids: CSANGNYGYTF. The DNA of the CDR3 is TGCAGCGCCAACGGGAACTATGGCTACACCTTC.

This clone was detected only a few times. The chain joins TRBV13 to TRBJ2-4; 11 bases are shared with TRBD2. Germline V lookup: CDR1 PRHDT, CDR2 FYEKMQ (reference sequence). The CDR3 is made up of 17 amino acids. V shed 5 bases and J 3 bases; nucleotides not matched to a gene: 9. This CDR3 is CASSRTTGLADKNIQYF. DNA for the CDR3: TGTGCCAGCAGCCGTACTACGGGACTAGCGGACAAAAACATTCAGTACTTC.

This chain connects TRBV6-5 to TRBJ1-5; 10 bases are shared with TRBD1. This CDR3 is 14 amino acids long. V was pared by 6 bases and J by 4 bases, with 3 bases of the junction left unmatched. CDR1 and CDR2 from the germline V gene are MNHEY and SVGAGI. In DNA form, the CDR3 reads TGTGCCAGCAGGCGGACAGGGGGAAATCAGCCCCAGCATTTT. Protein: CASRRTGGNQPQHF.

J is TRBJ1-4 and V is TRBV30, with 8 nucleotides matching TRBD1. V lost 0 bases and J lost 5; bases outside the gene matches: 8. CDR1 is GTSNPN, CDR2 SVGIG, per germline (reference sequence). The CDR3 extends over 16 amino acids. The CDR3 sequence: CAWSVRWDRPNEKLFF. The CDR3 nucleotides are TGTGCCTGGAGTGTACGTTGGGACAGGCCCAATGAAAAACTGTTTTTT.

This clone was picked up a small number of times. The rearrangement joins TRBV9 to TRBJ2-1; 8 bases are shared with TRBD2. The V and J ends lost 4 bases and 7 bases, in that order; junction bases with no gene match: 4. CDR1 and CDR2 from the germline V gene are SGDLS and YYNGEE. The length of the CDR3 is 13 residues. The CDR3 is CASSPRGGNEQFF. DNA of the CDR3: TGTGCCAGCAGCCCTCGCGGGGGGAATGAGCAGTTCTTC.

There are a few counts of this clone. CDR3 DNA sequence: TGTGCCAGCTCACCGTCCCCCCTGGGAGAGCAGTACTTC. It specifies CASSPSPLGEQYF. This sequence joins TRBV18 and TRBJ2-7; D uncertain. Trimming took 3 bases from V and 7 from J, leaving 13 bases between them. The CDR3 covers 13 residues. From germline, CDR1 is KGHSH and CDR2 LQKENI.

This clone was observed a single time. The J gene is TRBJ2-3, the V gene TRBV20-1; possibly TRBD1 or TRBD2 for D (6 bases each). CDR3 length: 11 amino acids. Germline values: CDR1 DFQATT, CDR2 SNEGSKA (reference sequence). In DNA form, the CDR3 reads TGCAGCGGGGGCCTCACAGATACGCAGTATTTT. Translated, it gives CSGGLTDTQYF.

This chain joins TRBV29-1 and TRBJ1-4; D ambiguous. Germline CDR1 is SQVTM and CDR2 is ANQGSEA. The CDR3 is made up of 12 amino acids. Trimming pared 5 bases from V and 8 bases from J, leaving 12 bases between. Here the CDR3 DNA reads TGCAGCGTTCGGCAGGCGTCGGAAAAACTGTTTTTT. It encodes CSVRQASEKLFF. The complete variable domain, with remaining parts taken from reference TRBV29-1 and TRBJ1-4, reads SAVISQKPSRDICQRGTSLTIQCQVDSQVTMMFWYRQQPGQSLTLIATANQGSEATYESGFVIDKFPISRPNLTFSTLTVSNMSPEDSSIYLCSVRQASEKLFFGSGTQLSVL.

This clone came up a few times. For the CDR3, the DNA is TGCGCCAGCAGCCAAGTTGAGGGTGCTAACTATGGCTACACCTTC. Protein product: CASSQVEGANYGYTF. J is TRBJ1-2 and V is TRBV4-3; D remains unclear. The CDR3 consists of 15 residues. Trimming took 1 base from V and 0 from J, leaving 9 bases between them. The V gene's germline CDR1 is LGHNA and CDR2 YSLEER.

The chain carries TRBV29-1 and TRBJ2-1, with D maybe TRBD1 (5 bases). CDR3 length: 14 amino acids. Trimming removed 4 bases from V and 10 bases from J, with 20 bases in between. Germline V lookup: CDR1 SQVTM, CDR2 ANQGSEA. The CDR3 region is CSVGFLLGAQEQFF. CDR3 DNA sequence: TGCAGCGTTGGATTTTTATTAGGGGCACAAGAGCAGTTCTTC.

This clone occurred a few times. CDR3 DNA: TGCAGCGCCTACCCGGATGGCTACACCTTC. It codes for CSAYPDGYTF. The chain recombines TRBV29-1 with TRBJ1-2; D is uncertain. CDR3 length: 10 amino acids. Germline V gives CDR1 SQVTM, CDR2 ANQGSEA. V was shortened by 7 bases and J by 6 bases, with 9 bases between the two germline ends.

This chain uses TRBV9 with TRBJ1-2; D is unclear. The CDR3 extends over 14 amino acids. The germline V gene has CDR1 SGDLS and CDR2 YYNGEE. Trimming removed 3 bases at V and 3 bases at J, with 12 bases between. CDR3 region: CASSAPGPYYGYTF. For the CDR3, the DNA is TGTGCCAGCAGCGCACCTGGGCCCTACTATGGCTACACCTTC.

V gene TRBV30 combines with J gene TRBJ1-2; no clear D gene. The CDR3 has 12 residues. Looked up from germline, CDR1 is GTSNPN and CDR2 is SVGIG (reference sequence). V lost 5 bases, J lost 3 bases, and 10 bases lay in between. CDR3 amino acids: CAWFLWDYGYTF. DNA of the CDR3: TGTGCCTGGTTTCTATGGGACTATGGCTACACCTTC.